These 9 T cell receptor beta chains were all obtained from the same sample, sequenced in a study of cytomegalovirus exposure and HLA in healthy donors. The PCR employed 60 Vbeta primers together with 13 Jbeta primers. Data came from immunoSEQ multiplex PCR; TCRdb stores just in-frame clones and leaves some out. The data hold some 13,000 clones, with about two thirds observed a single time. What was sequenced was PBMCs. Every receptor here comes from a woman aged 50 to 60 in good health and CMV-seropositive.

The chain combines TRBV6-1 with TRBJ1-1; D is uncertain. From germline, CDR1 is MNHNS and CDR2 SASEGT. Deletions cut 7 bases from V and 3 bases from J, with 9 bases between. This CDR3 has 12 amino acids. CDR3 region: CASMESDTEAFF. CDR3 nucleotide sequence: TGTGCCAGCATGGAGAGCGACACTGAAGCTTTCTTT.

This clone came up a few times. This chain uses TRBV5-1 with TRBJ2-1; D gene unclear. The V and J ends lost 6 bases and 8 bases respectively, with 9 bases between them. The CDR3 spans 11 residues. From germline, CDR1 is SGHRS and CDR2 YFSETQ. CDR3 sequence: CASTEADEQFF. DNA for the CDR3: TGCGCCAGCACCGAGGCTGATGAGCAGTTCTTC.

V and J are TRBV15 and TRBJ1-2; 8 nucleotides align to TRBD1. V lost 4 bases, J lost 3 bases, and 4 bases stayed unmatched. This CDR3 region has 14 residues. Germline lookup yields CDR1 LNHNV and CDR2 YYDKDF (reference sequence). DNA of the CDR3: TGTGCCACCAGCACTCCGACAGGGGACTATGGCTACACCTTC. The encoded protein is CATSTPTGDYGYTF.

The V gene is TRBV6-4, the J gene TRBJ2-2, with 10 positions matching TRBD1. The junction had 4 bases not matched to a gene; V was cut back by 3 bases and J by 6 bases. The CDR3 extends over 15 amino acids. Germline V gives CDR1 MRHNA, CDR2 SNTAGT. In DNA form, the CDR3 reads TGTGCCAGCAGTGATACCGGGACAGGGGCCGGGGAGCTGTTTTTT. Protein: CASSDTGTGAGELFF.

The chain combines TRBV4-1 with TRBJ2-1; the match to TRBD2 covers 7 bases. There are 15 residues in the CDR3. The J segment lost 7 bases and the V segment lost 5 bases, leaving 11 bases of the junction unmatched. Per the germline V gene, CDR1 is MGHRA and CDR2 is YSYEKL. The CDR3 here is CASSADGRWGNEQFF. As DNA, the CDR3 is TGCGCCAGCAGCGCCGACGGGAGGTGGGGAAATGAGCAGTTCTTC.

J is TRBJ1-5 and V is TRBV30; perhaps TRBD1 as D (6 bases). V was trimmed by 2 bases and J by 2 bases, leaving 13 bases between them. From germline, CDR1 is GTSNPN and CDR2 SVGIG (reference sequence). The CDR3 is 15 amino acids. The CDR3 sequence is CAWSRLTGRNQPQHF. The CDR3 bases are TGTGCCTGGAGTAGATTGACAGGCCGCAATCAGCCCCAGCATTTT.

This clone is labeled medium-sized (0.01 to 0.1%). The V gene is TRBV10-3, the J gene TRBJ2-1, with TRBD2 identical over 10 bases. This CDR3 spans 13 amino acids. J was trimmed by 5 bases and V by 10 bases; bases with no gene match: 5. Germline V lookup: CDR1 ENHRY, CDR2 SYGVKD. This chain's CDR3 is CATLAGDDNEQFF. CDR3 bases: TGTGCCACCCTAGCGGGAGATGACAATGAGCAGTTCTTC.

The chain employs TRBV10-3 and TRBJ2-7; 7 bases align to TRBD1. Unmatched junction bases numbered 5, after V lost 10 bases and J lost 2 bases. Germline V lookup: CDR1 ENHRY, CDR2 SYGVKD. The CDR3 totals 12 residues. CDR3 nucleotides: TGTGCCAGCCGGGGACAGACCTACGAGCAGTACTTC. Its translation is CASRGQTYEQYF.

The chain recombines TRBV6-5 with TRBJ1-3; D remains unclear. This CDR3 spans 12 amino acids. Germline V lookup: CDR1 MNHEY, CDR2 SVGAGI. Deletions cut 10 bases from V and 1 base from J, with 8 bases between. Written as DNA, the CDR3 is TGTGCCACTCGAGCATCTGGAAACACCATATATTTT. Encoded protein: CATRASGNTIYF.